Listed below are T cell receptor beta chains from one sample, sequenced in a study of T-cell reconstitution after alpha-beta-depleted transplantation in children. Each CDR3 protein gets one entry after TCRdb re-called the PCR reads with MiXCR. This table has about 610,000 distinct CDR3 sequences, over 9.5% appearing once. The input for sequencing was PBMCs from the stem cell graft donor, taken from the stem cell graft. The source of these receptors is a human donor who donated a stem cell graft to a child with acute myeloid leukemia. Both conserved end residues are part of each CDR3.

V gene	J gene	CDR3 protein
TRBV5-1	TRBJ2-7	CASSLVSGPYEQYF
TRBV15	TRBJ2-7	CATSRDLGGEQYF
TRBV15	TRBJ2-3	CATSRELGTQHTQYF
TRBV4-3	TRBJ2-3	CASSQKWTGTDTQYF
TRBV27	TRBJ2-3	CASSSPGLAGSDTQYF
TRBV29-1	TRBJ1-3	CSGTGVSGNTIYF
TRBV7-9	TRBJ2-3	CASSFNPGITDTQYF
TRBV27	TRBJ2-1	CASTARSPYNEQFF
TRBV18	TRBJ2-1	CASSPPGQGATNEQFF
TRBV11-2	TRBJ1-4	CASSQTGGAYEKLFF
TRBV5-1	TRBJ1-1	CASSLQGKMNTEAFF
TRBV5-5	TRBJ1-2	CASSLVKARGSTFGGYTF
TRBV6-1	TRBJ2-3	CASSEDSTDTQYF
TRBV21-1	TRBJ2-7	CASSNWQTSSYEQYF
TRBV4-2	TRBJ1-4	CASSQAGATNEKLFF
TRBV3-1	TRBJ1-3	CASSQVEARRYSGNTIYF
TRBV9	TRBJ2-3	CASSVGQGLARDTQYF
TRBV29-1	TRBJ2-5	CSAGPGTGGAETQYF
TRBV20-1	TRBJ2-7	CSARARTKQYEQYF
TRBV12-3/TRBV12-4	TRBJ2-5	CASSAGLRETQYF
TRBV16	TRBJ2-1	CASSQSSGSAYYNEQFF
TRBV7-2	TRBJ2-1	CASSALAGGITHNEQFF
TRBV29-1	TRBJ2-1	CSVEVVNTYNEQFF
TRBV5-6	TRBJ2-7	CASSLRGRYEQYF
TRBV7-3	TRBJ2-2	CASRGGGRDTGELFF
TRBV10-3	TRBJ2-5	CAISEATGGRETQYF
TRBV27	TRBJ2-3	CASRKALGPDTQYF